This T cell receptor (beta chain) was captured in a study of T cells after yellow fever vaccination. In the study overall: SMART-Seq v4 Ultra Low Input handled preparation of low-cell-number fractions.

This clonotype was observed a handful of times. Its target is unknown. CDR1 is MNHEY and CDR2 is SVGEGT in the germline V gene. The CDR3 consists of 19 residues. V shed 6 bases, J shed 1 base, and the junction held 13 bases outside the gene matches. Notes on the study in general: Subsequent booster samples again held most clones from primary vaccination (roughly 95% CD4, 85% to 90% CD8). CD4 and CD8 compartments shared a small share of clonotypes, likely from convergent recombination.

UMIs were added to TCR cDNA along with a universal primer site when it was made by 5'RACE template switching. TCRdb independently ran MiXCR on the 5' RACE reads; one entry per CDR3 protein. Counted here are hundreds of thousands of distinct CDR3 sequences, approximately 19% occurring once; the ten biggest clones make up roughly a sixth. The rearrangement joins TRBV6-2 or TRBV6-3 to TRBJ2-5, with TRBD2 matching over 14 bases. The sample consisted of PBMCs, taken before the yellow fever booster vaccination. This TCR derives from a young man who received the YFV17D yellow fever vaccine. The CDR3 loop is CASSYRGTSGRPIQETQYF. Here the CDR3 DNA reads TGTGCCAGCAGCTACAGAGGGACTAGCGGGAGACCCATCCAAGAGACCCAGTACTTC.